This T cell receptor beta chain was sequenced in a study of blood T cell repertoires in COVID-19. Study context: The United States, Italy and Spain were the sources of the acute and convalescent COVID-19 samples.

CDR3 length equals 12 residues. V dropped 8 bases and J dropped 7 bases, with 14 bases sitting between them. Germline assignment: CDR1 MDHEN and CDR2 SYDVKM. This table comes from immunoSEQ multiplex PCR, and its TCRdb copy is limited to in-frame clones, with some not included. The sample carries around 190,000 clones, 75% to 90% recorded once. Sequenced input: peripheral blood. This clonotype was sampled from a man aged 25-45 years with acute or convalescent COVID-19. This rearrangement joins TRBV28 to TRBJ1-1; D remains unclear. CDR3 residues: CASGEVDIEAFF. The CDR3 DNA reads TGTGCCAGCGGGGAGGTGGATATTGAAGCTTTCTTT. The entire variable domain, with the rest obtained from reference TRBV28 and TRBJ1-1, is as follows: DVKVTQSSRYLVKRTGEKVFLECVQDMDHENMFWYRQDPGLGLRLIYFSYDVKMKEKGDIPEGYSVSREKKERFSLILESASTNQTSMYLCASGEVDIEAFFGQGTRLTVV.